These T cell receptor beta chains were read from a single sample in a study of cytomegalovirus exposure and HLA in healthy donors. Sequencing was performed with immunoSEQ multiplex PCR; in TCRdb, only in-frame clones are kept and a portion is missing. Across about 190,000 clones, the top ten clones capture roughly 0.98% of the sample. The sequenced sample consisted of PBMCs. The source is a woman aged 30 to 39 in good health and CMV-seropositive. Each CDR3 is given with its conserved first and last residue. Fields, in order: D gene, V gene, J gene, CDR3 DNA, CDR3 protein. A D gene is named only where the DNA matches it firmly.

D gene: TRBD1; V gene: TRBV5-5; J gene: TRBJ2-5; CDR3 DNA: TGTGCCAGCAGCACGGCGGGACAGGGGAGGACCCAGTACTTC; CDR3 protein: CASSTAGQGRTQYF
D gene: .; V gene: TRBV11-2; J gene: TRBJ2-7; CDR3 DNA: TGTGCCAGCAGCTTATCTCTCGAGCAGTACTTC; CDR3 protein: CASSLSLEQYF
D gene: .; V gene: TRBV9; J gene: TRBJ2-7; CDR3 DNA: TGTGCCAGCAGCGTAGTCAGGGCCTACGAGCAGTACTTC; CDR3 protein: CASSVVRAYEQYF
D gene: .; V gene: TRBV28; J gene: TRBJ2-1; CDR3 DNA: TGTGCCAGCAGTTTTCCCGGGTCTGACTACAATGAGCAGTTCTTC; CDR3 protein: CASSFPGSDYNEQFF
D gene: .; V gene: TRBV9; J gene: TRBJ1-1; CDR3 DNA: TGTGCCAGCAGCGTAGGGGGAGGATTGAACACTGAAGCTTTCTTT; CDR3 protein: CASSVGGGLNTEAFF
D gene: TRBD1; V gene: TRBV5-6; J gene: TRBJ2-7; CDR3 DNA: TGTGCCAGCAGCTCCTGGGACAGGGGAAATCACGAGCAGTACTTC; CDR3 protein: CASSSWDRGNHEQYF
D gene: TRBD2; V gene: TRBV19; J gene: TRBJ2-7; CDR3 DNA: TGTGCCAGTAGTATAGGACTAGCGGAGGCCTACGAGCAGTACTTC; CDR3 protein: CASSIGLAEAYEQYF
D gene: .; V gene: TRBV9; J gene: TRBJ1-5; CDR3 DNA: TGTGCCAGCAGTGCACAGGGAGACAGCAATCAGCCCCAGCATTTT; CDR3 protein: CASSAQGDSNQPQHF
D gene: .; V gene: TRBV7-2; J gene: TRBJ1-1; CDR3 DNA: TGTGCCAGCAGCTTAGTGTCGGTTAACACTGAAGCTTTCTTT; CDR3 protein: CASSLVSVNTEAFF
D gene: TRBD1; V gene: TRBV2; J gene: TRBJ2-6; CDR3 DNA: TGTGCCAGCAGCTTTACAGGGGGCCGAAGCTCTGGGGCCAACGTCCTGACTTTC; CDR3 protein: CASSFTGGRSSGANVLTF
D gene: TRBD2; V gene: TRBV6-5; J gene: TRBJ2-7; CDR3 DNA: TGTGCCAGCAGATGGACTAGCGGCTACGAGCAGTACTTC; CDR3 protein: CASRWTSGYEQYF
D gene: TRBD1; V gene: TRBV11-2; J gene: TRBJ1-2; CDR3 DNA: TGTGCCAGCAGCGTTTACCCTCCGGGACAGTGGACAGGTGGCTACACCTTC; CDR3 protein: CASSVYPPGQWTGGYTF
D gene: TRBD1; V gene: TRBV4-3; J gene: TRBJ2-7; CDR3 DNA: TGCGCCAGCAGCCAAGCGCGCCAGGGGGCCTACGAGCAGTACTTC; CDR3 protein: CASSQARQGAYEQYF
D gene: .; V gene: TRBV9; J gene: TRBJ2-5; CDR3 DNA: TGTGCCAGCAGCGTAGGGTCGGAGATCCAAGAGACCCAGTACTTC; CDR3 protein: CASSVGSEIQETQYF
D gene: .; V gene: TRBV7-2; J gene: TRBJ1-5; CDR3 DNA: TGTGCCAGCAGCTTAAGCCCGACTAATCAGCCCCAGCATTTT; CDR3 protein: CASSLSPTNQPQHF
D gene: TRBD2; V gene: TRBV7-2; J gene: TRBJ2-7; CDR3 DNA: TGTGCCAGCAGCTTAGGAGCGGGAGGGTTGTACGAGCAGTACTTC; CDR3 protein: CASSLGAGGLYEQYF
D gene: TRBD1; V gene: TRBV7-6; J gene: TRBJ1-5; CDR3 DNA: TGTGCCAGCAGCTTATTCCCTCCGGACAGGGTCAATCAGCCCCAGCATTTT; CDR3 protein: CASSLFPPDRVNQPQHF
D gene: TRBD1; V gene: TRBV7-9; J gene: TRBJ1-4; CDR3 DNA: TGTGCCAGCAGCTCGGGACAGGGAGACGAAAAACTGTTTTTT; CDR3 protein: CASSSGQGDEKLFF
D gene: .; V gene: TRBV7-9; J gene: TRBJ1-1; CDR3 DNA: TGTGCCAGCAGCTATAGAGATCCAACTGAAGCTTTCTTT; CDR3 protein: CASSYRDPTEAFF
D gene: .; V gene: TRBV13; J gene: TRBJ1-4; CDR3 DNA: TGTGCCAGCAGGGAGGGACCAACTAATGAAAAACTGTTTTTT; CDR3 protein: CASREGPTNEKLFF